In this sample, the clone carrying this T cell receptor (beta chain) turned up a few times. CDR3 size: 15 residues. Trimming took off 1 base at V and 4 bases at J, with 11 bases between the two ends. Germline V gene lookup returns CDR1 MGHRA and CDR2 YSYEKL. UMIs and a universal primer site were added when TCR cDNA was made by 5'RACE template switching. In TCRdb, the 5' RACE reads were re-called with MiXCR into one record per CDR3 protein. The sample lists approximately 330,000 distinct CDR3 sequences, about 4% seen once, with approximately 25% in the top ten. The data are from a study of T cells after yellow fever vaccination. On the study more broadly: Fractions of low cell number were prepared using SMART-Seq v4 Ultra Low Input.

The sample in question was PBMCs, obtained 5 days after the yellow fever booster vaccination. The rearrangement joins TRBV4-1 to TRBJ2-1, with D perhaps TRBD1 or TRBD2 (5 bases each). This TCR was sampled from a man younger than 30 who received the YFV17D yellow fever vaccine. The CDR3 is CASSQVSGAYNEQFF. DNA of the CDR3: TGCGCCAGCAGCCAAGTATCCGGGGCGTACAATGAGCAGTTCTTC.